The source of this T cell receptor (beta chain) is a study of shared clonotypes between healthy human individuals. Regarding the study as a whole: Naive CD4 clonotypes overlapped across several donors at roughly 5.1%. A reduction in generation probabilities was seen for non-shared clonotypes relative to those shared by all four donors. Blood was the sole source, and tissue repertoires probably differ.

TCRdb's table, derived via immunoSEQ multiplex PCR, lists solely in-frame clones and lacks some. The sample lists 2 million to 2.5 million clones, around 93% seen once, with 0.37% in the top ten. Everyone who donated was a Caucasian adult who lived in Nashville, Tennessee. About this clone itself: Its specificity is unknown.

Trimming shortened V by 2 bases and J by 4 bases, and 17 bases separated the two germline ends. The CDR3 loop spans 16 amino acids. From germline, CDR1 is SNHLY and CDR2 FYNNEI. The TCR was taken from a man aged 18 to 35 in good health. Some clones in this sample may be carry-over from other donors' samples. The specimen sequenced was naive CD4+ T cells from PBMCs. Specified subset: CD45RA+ positively selected. V usage is TRBV2 and J usage is TRBJ1-2; D is unclear. Here the CDR3 reads CASSEFVSRQAYGYTF. DNA of the CDR3: TGTGCCAGCAGTGAATTCGTAAGCCGGCAGGCCTATGGCTACACCTTC.